This T cell receptor beta chain was recorded in a study of blood T cell repertoires in COVID-19. Assay: immunoSEQ multiplex PCR; the TCRdb copy retains only in-frame clones and omits some. This table has around 140,000 clones, around 87% appearing once. Trimming shortened V by 1 base and J by 0 bases, and 24 bases separated the two germline ends. This CDR3 is built from 20 residues. Germline CDR1 reads LGHNA; CDR2 reads YNFKEQ. J is TRBJ1-2 and V is TRBV4-2; unclear D gene. Sequencing was carried out using peripheral blood. The clonotype originates from a man aged 50 to 59 with active COVID-19. The CDR3 bases are TGTGCCAGCAGCCAAGGGGTCCATCTTTGGGGAGCCCAGCCTAACTATGGCTACACCTTC. Translation gives CASSQGVHLWGAQPNYGYTF.